This T cell receptor beta chain was obtained from a study of shared clonotypes between healthy human individuals. Genomic DNA belonging to each subset was distributed in equal measure over several immunoSEQ plates. Template for every sorted-subset replicate PCR totaled approximately 0.2 ug DNA, approximately 30,000 T cell genomes. Clones were sequenced by immunoSEQ multiplex PCR, and TCRdb holds only the in-frame ones, with some missing. Here the sample spans under 2.5 million clones, under 95% being singletons. V shed 4 bases and J 7 bases; nucleotides not matched to a gene: 8. Looked up from germline, CDR1 is SGDLS and CDR2 is YYNGEE. The CDR3 length is 14 residues.

Sequencing was carried out using naive CD4+ T cells from PBMCs. The subset was: CD45RA+ positively selected. The chain links TRBV9 to TRBJ1-2; the match to TRBD1 covers 9 bases. The sequence was collected from a man aged 18 to 29 in good health. Some clones in this sample may be carry-over from other donors' samples. The CDR3 DNA follows: TGTGCCAGCAGCTTACACAGGGGGCAAGTTGGCTACACCTTC. This encodes CASSLHRGQVGYTF.